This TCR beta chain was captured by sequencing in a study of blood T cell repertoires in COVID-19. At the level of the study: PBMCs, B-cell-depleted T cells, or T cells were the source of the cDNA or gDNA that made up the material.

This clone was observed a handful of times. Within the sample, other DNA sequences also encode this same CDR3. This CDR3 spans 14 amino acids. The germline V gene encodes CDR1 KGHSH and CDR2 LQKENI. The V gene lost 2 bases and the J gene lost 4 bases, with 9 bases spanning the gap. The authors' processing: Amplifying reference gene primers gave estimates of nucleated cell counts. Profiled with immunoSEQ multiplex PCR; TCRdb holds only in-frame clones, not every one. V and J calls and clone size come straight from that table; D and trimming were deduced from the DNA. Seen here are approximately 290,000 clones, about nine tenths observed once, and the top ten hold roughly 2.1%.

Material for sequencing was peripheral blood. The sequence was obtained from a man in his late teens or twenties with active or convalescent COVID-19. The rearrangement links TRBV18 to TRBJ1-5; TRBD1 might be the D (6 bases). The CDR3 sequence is CASSPSRGNQPQHF. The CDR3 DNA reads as TGTGCCAGCTCACCAAGCAGGGGAAATCAGCCCCAGCATTTT.